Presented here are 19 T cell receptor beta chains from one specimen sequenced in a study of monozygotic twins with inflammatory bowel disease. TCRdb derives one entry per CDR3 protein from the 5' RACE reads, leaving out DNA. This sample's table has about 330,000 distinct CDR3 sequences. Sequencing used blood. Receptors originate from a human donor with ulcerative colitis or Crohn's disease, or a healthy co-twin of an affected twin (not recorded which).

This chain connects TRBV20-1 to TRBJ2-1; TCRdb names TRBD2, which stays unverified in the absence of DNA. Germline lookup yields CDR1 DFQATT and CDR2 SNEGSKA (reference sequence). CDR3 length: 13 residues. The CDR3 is CSAQEGYEGEQFF.

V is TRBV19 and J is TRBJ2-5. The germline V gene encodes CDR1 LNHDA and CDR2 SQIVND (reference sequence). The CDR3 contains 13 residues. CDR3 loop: CASSTRREETQYF.

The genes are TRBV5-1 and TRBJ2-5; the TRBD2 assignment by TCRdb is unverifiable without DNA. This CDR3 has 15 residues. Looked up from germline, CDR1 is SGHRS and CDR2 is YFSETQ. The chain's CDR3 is CASSPATSLRETQYF.

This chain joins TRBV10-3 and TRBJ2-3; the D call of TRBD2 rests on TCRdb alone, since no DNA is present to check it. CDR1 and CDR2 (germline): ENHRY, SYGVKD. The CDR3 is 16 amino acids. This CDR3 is CAISESGYASADTQYF.

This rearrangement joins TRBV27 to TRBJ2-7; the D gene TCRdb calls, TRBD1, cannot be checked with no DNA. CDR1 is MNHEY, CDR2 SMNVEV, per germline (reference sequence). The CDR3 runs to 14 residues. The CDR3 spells CASSSGTPVYEQYF.

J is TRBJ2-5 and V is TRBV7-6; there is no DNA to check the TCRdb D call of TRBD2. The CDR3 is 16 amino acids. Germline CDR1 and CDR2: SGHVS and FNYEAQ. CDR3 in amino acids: CASSLEGRRNQETQYF.

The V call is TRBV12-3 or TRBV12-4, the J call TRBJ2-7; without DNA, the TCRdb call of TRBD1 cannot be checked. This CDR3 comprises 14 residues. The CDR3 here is CASTPRGQGLEQYF.

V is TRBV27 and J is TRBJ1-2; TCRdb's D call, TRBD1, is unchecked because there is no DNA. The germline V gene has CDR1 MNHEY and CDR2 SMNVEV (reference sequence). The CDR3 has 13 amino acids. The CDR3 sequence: CAQGTAFNYGYTF.

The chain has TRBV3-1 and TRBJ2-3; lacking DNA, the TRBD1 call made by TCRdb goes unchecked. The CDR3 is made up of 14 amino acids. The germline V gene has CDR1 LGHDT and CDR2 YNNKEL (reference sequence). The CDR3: CASSLDRVSDTQYF.

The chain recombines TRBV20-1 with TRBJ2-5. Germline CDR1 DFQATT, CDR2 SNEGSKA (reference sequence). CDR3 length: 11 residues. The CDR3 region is CSVLKQETQYF.

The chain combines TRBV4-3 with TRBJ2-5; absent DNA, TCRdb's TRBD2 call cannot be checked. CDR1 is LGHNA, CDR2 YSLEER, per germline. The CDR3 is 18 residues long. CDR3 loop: CASSQQTSGGMYQETQYF.

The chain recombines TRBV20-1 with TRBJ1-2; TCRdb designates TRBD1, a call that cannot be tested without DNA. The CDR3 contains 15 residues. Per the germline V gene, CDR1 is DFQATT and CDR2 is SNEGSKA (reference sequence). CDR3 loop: CSARDVNRGDYGYTF.

CDR3 amino acids: CASSSRTGAYEQYF. The rearrangement links TRBV7-2 to TRBJ2-7; TCRdb names TRBD1, which stays unverified in the absence of DNA. Germline V gene sequence: CDR1 SGHTA, CDR2 FQGNSA. This CDR3 contains 14 residues. The full variable domain, its missing parts supplied by reference TRBV7-2 and TRBJ2-7, is GAGVSQSPSNKVTEKGKDVELRCDPISGHTALYWYRQSLGQGLEFLIYFQGNSAPDKSGLPSDRFSAERTGGSVSTLTIQRTQQEDSAVYLCASSSRTGAYEQYFGPGTRLTVT.

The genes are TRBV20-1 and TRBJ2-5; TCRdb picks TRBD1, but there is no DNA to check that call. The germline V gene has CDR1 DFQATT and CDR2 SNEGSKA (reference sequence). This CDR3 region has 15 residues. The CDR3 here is CSASRTGTGWETQYF.

The CDR3 is CASRQGGYSYEQYF. The chain has TRBV27 and TRBJ2-7; TCRdb's D call of TRBD1 is untestable without DNA. The CDR3 sequence is 14 residues long. The germline V gene encodes CDR1 MNHEY and CDR2 SMNVEV (reference sequence).

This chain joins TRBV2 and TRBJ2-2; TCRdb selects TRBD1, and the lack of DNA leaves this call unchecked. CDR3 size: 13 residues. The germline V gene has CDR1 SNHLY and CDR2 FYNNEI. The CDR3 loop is CASRGTGAGELFF. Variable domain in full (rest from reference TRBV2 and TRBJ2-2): EPEVTQTPSHQVTQMGQEVILRCVPISNHLYFYWYRQILGQKVEFLVSFYNNEISEKSEIFDDQFSVERPDGSNFTLKIRSTKLEDSAMYFCASRGTGAGELFFGEGSRLTVL.

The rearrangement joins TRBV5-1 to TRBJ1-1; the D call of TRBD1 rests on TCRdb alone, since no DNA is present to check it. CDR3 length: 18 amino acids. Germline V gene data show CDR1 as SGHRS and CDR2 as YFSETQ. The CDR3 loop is CASSPRAGPAISNTEAFF.

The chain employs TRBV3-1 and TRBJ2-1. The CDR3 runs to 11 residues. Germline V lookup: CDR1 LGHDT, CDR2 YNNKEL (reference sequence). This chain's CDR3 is CASSTINEQFF.

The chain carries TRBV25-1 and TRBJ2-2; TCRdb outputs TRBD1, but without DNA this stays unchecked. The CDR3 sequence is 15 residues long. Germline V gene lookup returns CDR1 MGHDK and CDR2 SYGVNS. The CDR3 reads CASSNRATFTGELFF.